This T cell receptor beta chain is from a study of early T cells in non-severe SARS-CoV-2 infection. In the study overall: The chains were unpaired, and the sequenced material was bulk RNA from unsorted whole blood.

TCRdb re-called the 5' RACE reads with MiXCR, one entry per CDR3 protein. This table holds 29,000 or so distinct CDR3 sequences, about 4.5% found once. In its sample, this clonotype was seen a few times. The germline V gene encodes CDR1 SGHNT and CDR2 YENEEA. This CDR3 region has 13 residues. V was trimmed by 5 bases and J by 1 base, leaving 9 bases between them. V usage is TRBV11-3 and J usage is TRBJ2-7; D gene ambiguous. The sample was whole blood. The clonotype originates from an adult who was a healthcare worker with PCR-confirmed SARS-CoV-2 infection or an uninfected control (not recorded which). CDR3 DNA sequence: TGTGCCAGCAGCCGTAATCCGTCCTACGAGCAGTACTTC. Translation gives CASSRNPSYEQYF. The full variable domain, completed using reference TRBV11-3 and TRBJ2-7, is EAGVVQSPRYKIIEKKQPVAFWCNPISGHNTLYWYLQNLGQGPELLIRYENEEAVDDSQLPKDRFSAERLKGVDSTLKIQPAELGDSAVYLCASSRNPSYEQYFGPGTRLTVT.